The present entry profiles one T cell receptor (beta chain) with its context. This specimen belongs to a study of T-cell reconstitution after alpha-beta-depleted transplantation in children. As it was prepared, the TCRbeta library received unique molecular identifiers. TCRdb redid the calling of the PCR reads with MiXCR, one entry per CDR3 protein. Of 450,000 to 500,000 distinct CDR3 sequences detected, under 15% appear once; the ten largest clones hold 4.5% to 6%. This CDR3 is built from 15 residues. Germline V gives CDR1 WSHSY, CDR2 SAAADI. V lost 3 bases to trimming and J lost 1 base, with 9 bases between them.

The chain uses TRBV10-2 and TRBJ2-2; tentative D call: TRBD1 (6 bases). This TCR came from a human donor who donated a stem cell graft to a child with combined immunodeficiency. Sequenced here: PBMCs from the stem cell graft donor, sampled from the stem cell graft. CDR3 amino acids: CASSDPQGNTGELFF. The CDR3 DNA sequence: TGCGCCAGCAGTGACCCACAGGGGAACACCGGGGAGCTGTTTTTT.